The next 25 T cell receptor beta chains were all read from a single sample in a study of blood T cell repertoires in COVID-19. This table comes from immunoSEQ multiplex PCR, and its TCRdb copy is limited to in-frame clones, with some not included. The data show 200,000 or so clones, 80% seen once. Sample: PBMCs or T cells enriched from blood (not recorded which). These receptors were taken from a woman aged 40 to 50 with acute COVID-19.

This clone has just one count. This chain links TRBV11-2 with TRBJ2-2; D gene unclear. The V gene lost 3 bases and the J gene lost 1 base, with 6 bases spanning the gap. Germline V CDR1 and CDR2: SGHAT, FQNNGV. The CDR3 has 14 amino acids. CDR3 sequence reads: CASSLSRNTGELFF. The CDR3 bases are TGTGCCAGCAGCTTGTCCAGGAACACCGGGGAGCTGTTTTTT.

This clone was seen a handful of times. V and J are TRBV28 and TRBJ1-1; the match to TRBD1 covers 7 bases. J gave up 3 bases and V 5 bases, and 12 bases lay outside the gene matches. The CDR3 is 16 amino acids. Germline V lookup: CDR1 MDHEN, CDR2 SYDVKM. CDR3 nucleotide sequence: TGTGCCAGCAGTCCCACCTACAGGGGTTTATACACTGAAGCTTTCTTT. Encoded protein: CASSPTYRGLYTEAFF.

The genes are TRBV5-6 and TRBJ2-6; the match to TRBD1 covers 7 bases. CDR1 and CDR2 from the germline V gene are SGHDT and YYEEEE. V lost 7 bases, J lost 2 bases, and 3 bases stayed unmatched. This CDR3 is 14 amino acids long. The CDR3: CASGQDPGANVLTF. The CDR3 DNA sequence: TGTGCCAGCGGACAGGACCCTGGGGCCAACGTCCTGACTTTC.

This chain links TRBV7-3 with TRBJ1-3; D unclear. Germline V gene lookup returns CDR1 SGHTA and CDR2 FQGTGA. V was cut by 5 bases and J by 0 bases, with 8 bases left in between. The CDR3 length is 14 residues. The CDR3 nucleotides are TGTGCCAGCAGCGCCAGTTCCTCTGGAAACACCATATATTTT. The encoded protein is CASSASSSGNTIYF.

V usage is TRBV19 and J usage is TRBJ1-1, with D uncertain. The germline gives CDR1 LNHDA, CDR2 SQIVND (reference sequence). The CDR3 has 15 residues. The V end lost 3 bases, the J end lost 0 bases, and 11 bases lay between the germline ends. The CDR3 DNA reads as TGTGCCAGTAGTATCTCGGGTCCTATGAACACTGAAGCTTTCTTT. Amino acids: CASSISGPMNTEAFF.

The gene calls are TRBV7-6 and TRBJ2-1; 7 nucleotides line up with TRBD2. Germline V gene sequence: CDR1 SGHVS, CDR2 FNYEAQ. With 5 bases clipped from V and 6 bases from J, the junction kept 10 bases outside the gene matches. CDR3 length: 15 residues. CDR3 protein: CASSPLAGESNEQFF. The DNA of the CDR3 is TGTGCCAGCAGCCCACTTGCGGGGGAAAGCAATGAGCAGTTCTTC.

The chain employs TRBV12-3 or TRBV12-4 and TRBJ2-1, with 7 bases that match TRBD2. CDR3 size: 12 residues. The ends lost 7 bases at V and 9 bases at J; junction bases unmatched: 6. The CDR3 loop reads CASTVGGIEQFF. In DNA, the CDR3 is TGTGCCAGCACCGTCGGGGGGATTGAGCAGTTCTTC.

The V gene is TRBV3-1 (or the pseudogene TRBV3-2), the J gene TRBJ1-2; 7 bases align to TRBD1. Germline loops: CDR1 LGHDT, CDR2 YNNKEL (reference sequence). The J segment lost 5 bases and the V segment lost 4 bases, leaving 4 bases of the junction unmatched. CDR3 length: 13 residues. The CDR3 loop reads CASSRGQLYGYTF. The DNA for the CDR3 is TGTGCCAGCAGCCGGGGACAGCTTTATGGCTACACCTTC.

V usage is TRBV28 and J usage is TRBJ2-7, with a tentative D call TRBD1 (6 bases). V lost 7 bases and J lost 3, with 13 bases in between. Germline lookup yields CDR1 MDHEN and CDR2 SYDVKM. The CDR3 totals 13 residues. The CDR3 sequence: CASTGTPHYEQYF. The CDR3 nucleotides are TGTGCCAGCACCGGGACACCTCACTACGAGCAGTACTTC.

Note on this clone: In the same sample, other DNA sequences code for this CDR3. The V call is TRBV29-1, the J call TRBJ2-2, with D maybe TRBD2 (5 bases). Germline V gives CDR1 SQVTM, CDR2 ANQGSEA. The ends were cut back, 6 bases at V and 5 bases at J, with 13 bases in the middle. This CDR3 has 13 residues. This CDR3 reads CSVGLGRTGELFF. The DNA of the CDR3 is TGCAGCGTCGGACTTGGTCGGACCGGGGAGCTGTTTTTT.

This clone was seen a handful of times. CDR3 residues: CASSLDGGTQYF. The CDR3 DNA is TGTGCCAGCAGCTTAGACGGTGGGACCCAGTACTTC. The J gene is TRBJ2-5, the V gene TRBV11-3; no firm D call. This CDR3 spans 12 amino acids. Germline CDR1 and CDR2: SGHNT and YENEEA. V was clipped by 0 bases and J by 7 bases, with 6 bases between them.

A few counts support this clone. This chain uses TRBV5-1 with TRBJ1-2; weak D call: TRBD1 (5 bases). V shed 1 base and J shed 4 bases, with 11 bases lying between them. The CDR3 runs to 14 residues. CDR1 is SGHRS, CDR2 YFSETQ, per germline. The CDR3 DNA reads as TGCGCCAGCAGCTTGTCCGACAGCCTCTATGGCTACACCTTC. Translating gives CASSLSDSLYGYTF.

The rearrangement links TRBV30 to TRBJ1-2, with a possible D match to TRBD1 (5 bases). Trimming pared 2 bases from V and 5 bases from J, leaving 12 bases between. This CDR3 contains 13 residues. The germline V gene encodes CDR1 GTSNPN and CDR2 SVGIG (reference sequence). CDR3 region: CAWSFRGIYGYTF. Here the CDR3 DNA reads TGTGCCTGGAGTTTTAGGGGCATTTATGGCTACACCTTC. Full variable domain (rest looked up from reference TRBV30 and TRBJ1-2): SQTIHQWPATLVQPVGSPLSLECTVEGTSNPNLYWYRQAAGRGLQLLFYSVGIGQISSEVPQNLSASRPQDRQFILSSKKLLLSDSGFYLCAWSFRGIYGYTFGSGTRLTVV.

CDR3 protein: CASRPRGGDQETQYF. CDR3 nucleotide sequence: TGTGCCAGCAGACCCCGGGGGGGTGACCAAGAGACCCAGTACTTC. The rearrangement links TRBV7-9 to TRBJ2-5, with 8 bases identical to TRBD2. Germline loops: CDR1 SEHNR, CDR2 FQNEAQ (reference sequence). V trimming: 6 bases; J trimming: 0 bases; junction bases outside the gene matches: 6. The CDR3 sequence is 15 residues long.

The J gene is TRBJ2-7, the V gene TRBV10-2; 8 bases fit TRBD1. This CDR3 contains 15 residues. Germline V gene data show CDR1 as WSHSY and CDR2 as SAAADI. The V and J ends lost 7 bases and 5 bases, in that order; junction bases with no gene match: 13. CDR3 loop: CASTRGQGASDEQYF. CDR3 nucleotide sequence: TGCGCCAGCACTAGGGGCCAGGGGGCTAGCGACGAGCAGTACTTC.

This clone was seen once. V usage is TRBV6-5 and J usage is TRBJ2-3, with D hard to call. This CDR3 has 12 amino acids. Trimming removed 5 bases from V and 3 bases from J, with 6 bases in between. Germline CDR1 is MNHEY and CDR2 is SVGAGI. The CDR3 DNA follows: TGTGCCAGCAGTAGCTCGACAGATACGCAGTATTTT. Translated, it gives CASSSSTDTQYF.

This clone showed up just once. The chain combines TRBV10-3 with TRBJ1-6; 9 bases are shared with TRBD1. The germline gives CDR1 ENHRY, CDR2 SYGVKD. The CDR3 contains 13 residues. The trim removed 10 bases at V and 7 bases at J, leaving 5 bases unmatched. In nucleotides, the CDR3 is TGTGCCACCTTGGGACAGGGAAATTCACCCCTCCACTTT. This encodes CATLGQGNSPLHF.

The chain recombines TRBV7-3 with TRBJ2-2, with D perhaps matching TRBD2 (6 bases). Germline V lookup: CDR1 SGHTA, CDR2 FQGTGA. CDR3 length: 12 amino acids. V dropped 5 bases and J dropped 6 bases, with 7 bases sitting between them. The CDR3, as DNA: TGTGCCAGCAGCGTAGCGGCCGGGGAGCTGTTTTTT. Translated, it gives CASSVAAGELFF.

This clone was seen only once. The chain recombines TRBV3-1 (or the pseudogene TRBV3-2) with TRBJ2-5; TRBD2 aligns across 9 bases. The junction had 5 bases not matched to a gene; V was cut back by 0 bases and J by 6 bases. Germline CDR1 is LGHDT and CDR2 is YNNKEL (reference sequence). This CDR3 is built from 15 residues. CDR3 sequence reads: CASSQDTAGGKTQYF. The CDR3 nucleotides read TGTGCCAGCAGCCAAGATACGGCGGGGGGGAAGACCCAGTACTTC.

This chain connects TRBV6-5 to TRBJ2-6; D not certain. V was shortened by 10 bases and J by 2 bases, with 9 bases between the two germline ends. The CDR3 covers 13 residues. Germline V CDR1 and CDR2: MNHEY, SVGAGI. The CDR3: CATEEAGANVLTF. DNA for the CDR3: TGTGCCACCGAAGAGGCTGGGGCCAACGTCCTGACTTTC.

The chain links TRBV10-3 to TRBJ1-5; 8 nucleotides match TRBD1. This CDR3 has 14 amino acids. The V segment lost 4 bases and the J segment 2 bases; nucleotides outside the gene matches: 1. Germline V gene lookup returns CDR1 ENHRY and CDR2 SYGVKD. Here the CDR3 DNA reads TGTGCCATCAGTGGCAGGGGGCGCAATCAGCCCCAGCATTTT. Protein: CAISGRGRNQPQHF.

This clone was picked up one time. V gene TRBV7-6 combines with J gene TRBJ2-5, with D perhaps matching TRBD2 (5 bases). The CDR3 totals 14 residues. The germline gives CDR1 SGHVS, CDR2 FNYEAQ. The V and J ends lost 1 base and 0 bases respectively, with 6 bases between them. CDR3 residues: CASSLGGNQETQYF. For the CDR3, the DNA is TGTGCCAGCAGCTTAGGAGGGAACCAAGAGACCCAGTACTTC. Looking up the rest from reference TRBV7-6 and TRBJ2-5 gives the full variable domain: GAGVSQSPRYKVTKRGQDVALRCDPISGHVSLYWYRQALGQGPEFLTYFNYEAQQDKSGLPNDRFSAERPEGSISTLTIQRTEQRDSAMYRCASSLGGNQETQYFGPGTRLLVL.

The V and J genes are TRBV10-3 and TRBJ1-3; 9 bases line up with TRBD1. Germline CDR1 ENHRY, CDR2 SYGVKD. V was pared by 9 bases and J by 4 bases, with 10 bases of the junction left unmatched. This CDR3 has 15 residues. The CDR3 here is CAIDPGQGVGNTIYF. The CDR3 DNA sequence: TGTGCCATTGATCCGGGACAGGGTGTGGGAAACACCATATATTTT.

The chain carries TRBV27 and TRBJ2-3; 13 bases match TRBD2. The CDR3 covers 14 residues. The V segment lost 5 bases and the J segment 8 bases; nucleotides outside the gene matches: 4. Per germline, CDR1 MNHEY and CDR2 SMNVEV (reference sequence). The CDR3 protein is CASSPRLAGGTQYF. In DNA form, the CDR3 reads TGTGCCAGCAGTCCACGACTAGCGGGGGGTACGCAGTATTTT.

The chain employs TRBV27 and TRBJ1-5; 9 bases align to TRBD1. Germline V gene sequence: CDR1 MNHEY, CDR2 SMNVEV (reference sequence). After removal of 7 bases from V and 2 bases from J, the junction contained 6 bases not matched to a gene. This CDR3 is 15 amino acids long. The CDR3 loop is CASMTGGTRNQPQHF. The CDR3 bases are TGTGCCAGCATGACAGGGGGGACGCGCAATCAGCCCCAGCATTTT.